This TCR beta chain was recovered during a study of tumor-infiltrating lymphocytes in oesophageal squamous cell carcinoma. CDR1 MDHEN and CDR2 SYDVKM come from the germline V gene. V lost 8 bases, J lost 2 bases, and 18 bases lay in between. CDR3 length equals 15 residues. Each CDR3 protein gets one entry after TCRdb re-called the PCR reads with MiXCR. The repertoire holds roughly 14,000 distinct CDR3 sequences, with over 40% as singletons. This clonotype was found many times. The chain combines TRBV28 with TRBJ1-1; D is perhaps TRBD1 (5 bases). This TCR came from a male donor with esophageal squamous cell carcinoma. The sample comprised blood. CDR3 region: CASSSDSSGNTEAFF. The CDR3 bases are TGTGCCAGCTCCTCCGACAGTTCAGGAAACACTGAAGCTTTCTTT.